This TCR beta chain was sequenced for a study of radiotherapy plus CTLA-4 blockade in lung cancer. About the study: Objective responses were recorded in roughly 20% of patients, with disease control recorded in 25% to 40%.

Focal radiation was given together with CTLA-4 blockade (ipilimumab) to patients with chemo-refractory metastatic non-small-cell lung cancer. The method was immunoSEQ multiplex PCR; TCRdb's version includes in-frame clones alone and lacks a portion of them. This table holds 50,000 or so clones, around 85% found once. The TCR originated in a human donor with non-small cell lung cancer who had a partial response to radiotherapy plus ipilimumab. The sample in question was peripheral blood, obtained from a patient treated with radiotherapy plus ipilimumab.

CDR3 bases: TGTGCCAGCAGTCCCGGGGGGACAGGGAGGGACGAGCAGTACTTC. The encoded protein is CASSPGGTGRDEQYF. The chain couples TRBV28 to TRBJ2-7; 9 nucleotides align to TRBD1. Per germline, CDR1 MDHEN and CDR2 SYDVKM. The CDR3 is 15 amino acids. Trimming cost V 5 bases and J 5 bases; bases outside gene matches: 10.